What follows is one T cell receptor beta chain and its context. The sample comes from a study of blood T cell repertoires in COVID-19. In the study overall: Some COVID-19 samples were acute and others convalescent; all came from the United States, Italy and Spain. T cells, B-cell-depleted T cells, or PBMCs supplied cDNA or gDNA.

Under the authors' procedure: Using reference gene primer amplification, nucleated cell counts were estimated. Profiled with immunoSEQ multiplex PCR; TCRdb holds only in-frame clones, not every one. V and J calls and clone size are given by that table; D and trimming were obtained from the DNA. This sample carries 300,000 to 450,000 clones, around 92% of them seen once, and the ten largest clones take approximately 3%. Germline V lookup: CDR1 DFQATT, CDR2 SNEGSKA (reference sequence). CDR3 length: 14 residues. J was trimmed by 4 bases and V by 3 bases; bases with no gene match: 5. The TCR sequence derives from a woman under 40 with COVID-19, enrolled during active disease. This sequence joins TRBV20-1 and TRBJ1-3, with 8 bases identical to TRBD1. The sample was peripheral blood. The CDR3 coding sequence is TGCAGTGCTAGTCACAGGGGGGCGGGAAACACCATATATTTT. Its protein product is CSASHRGAGNTIYF.